Below, 4 T cell receptor beta chains from the same sample are listed, as sequenced in a study of neurological immune-mediated disorders. TCRdb processed the 5' RACE reads anew with MiXCR; each CDR3 protein has one entry. The sample consists of 55,000 to 65,000 distinct CDR3 sequences, under 4.5% of them appearing once. The source material was PBMCs. The receptors originated from a woman in her 30s with multiple sclerosis.

This clonotype was recorded at least ten times. V and J are TRBV20-1 and TRBJ2-2; no reliable D call. V dropped 2 bases and J dropped 5 bases, with 9 bases sitting between them. This CDR3 has 13 amino acids. Germline lookup yields CDR1 DFQATT and CDR2 SNEGSKA (reference sequence). This CDR3 reads CSARSFGTGELFF. Here the CDR3 DNA reads TGCAGTGCTAGAAGTTTCGGGACCGGGGAGCTGTTTTTT.

This clonotype was counted ten times or more. V and J are TRBV24-1 and TRBJ2-2; TRBD1 aligns across 7 bases. The CDR3 is 14 amino acids. J was trimmed by 3 bases and V by 7 bases; bases with no gene match: 4. Looked up from germline, CDR1 is KGHDR and CDR2 is SFDVKD. CDR3 nucleotides: TGTGCCACCAGCCAACAGGGGTACACCGGGGAGCTGTTTTTT. It codes for CATSQQGYTGELFF.

This chain connects TRBV7-6 to TRBJ1-1; no definite D call. CDR3 length: 15 residues. Germline-derived CDR1 and CDR2 are SGHVS and FNYEAQ. Trimming removed 1 base from V and 1 base from J, with 10 bases in between. The CDR3 DNA follows: TGTGCCAGCAGCTTAGTTTCCCAGAGGAACACTGAAGCTTTCTTT. It translates to CASSLVSQRNTEAFF.

This clonotype was detected ten times or more. The chain links TRBV29-1 to TRBJ1-3; maybe TRBD1 (6 bases). The germline V and J ends were trimmed by 7 bases and 2 bases, with 12 bases remaining between them. The CDR3 length is 13 residues. Per germline, CDR1 SQVTM and CDR2 ANQGSEA. The CDR3 coding sequence is TGCAGCGCTTTGACAGGAGCTGGAAACACCATATATTTT. Protein product: CSALTGAGNTIYF.